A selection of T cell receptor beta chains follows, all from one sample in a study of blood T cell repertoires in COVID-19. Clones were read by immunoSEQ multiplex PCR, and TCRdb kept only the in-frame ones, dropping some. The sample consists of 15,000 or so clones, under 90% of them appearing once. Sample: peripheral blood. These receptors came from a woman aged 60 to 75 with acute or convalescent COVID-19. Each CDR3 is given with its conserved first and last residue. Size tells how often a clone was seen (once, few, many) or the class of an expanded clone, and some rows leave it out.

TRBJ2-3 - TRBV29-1 CSVAGSSSTDTQYF
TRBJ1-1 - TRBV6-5 CASRRAMNTEAFF
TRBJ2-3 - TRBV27 CASRPSWVAETSTDTQYF
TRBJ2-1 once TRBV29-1 CSVEDPGEGSYNEQFF
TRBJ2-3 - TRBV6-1 CATGGQSSTDTQYF
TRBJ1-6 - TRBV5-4 CASSFLLPLGHNSPLHF
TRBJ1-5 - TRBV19 CASSKDRGMSNQPQHF
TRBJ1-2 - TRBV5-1 CASSIPGQGYGYTF
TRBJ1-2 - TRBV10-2 CASSRPGQPAGGYTF
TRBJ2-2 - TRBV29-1 CSGRLQGADGELFF
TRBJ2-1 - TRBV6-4 CASSDGDRVQFF
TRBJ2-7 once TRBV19 CASSRGTSGTYEQYF
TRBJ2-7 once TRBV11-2 CASSSPGQLYPQWNF
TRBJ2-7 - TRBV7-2 CASSLGTGPPYEQYF
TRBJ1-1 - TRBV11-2 CATRKGRGTNTEAFF
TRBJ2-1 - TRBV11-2 CASSLYPVEQFF
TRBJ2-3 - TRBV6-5 CASSLRQGAADTQYF
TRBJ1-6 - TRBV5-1 CASSFLGQENSPLHF
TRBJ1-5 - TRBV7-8 CASNQGSGIYSNQPQHF
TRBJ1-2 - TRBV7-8 CASSLALEAHGYTF
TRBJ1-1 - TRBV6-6 CASSYGRTGEAFF
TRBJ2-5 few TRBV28 CASDREKTQYF
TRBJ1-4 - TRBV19 CASREGAYEKLFF
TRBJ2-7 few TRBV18 CASSPTTGRSYEQYF
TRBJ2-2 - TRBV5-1 CASSPDGGVTGELFF
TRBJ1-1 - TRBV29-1 CSVGGGADTEAFF
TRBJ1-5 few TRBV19 CASRTGAWQPQHF
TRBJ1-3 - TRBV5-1 CASSFTGVGGGNTIYF
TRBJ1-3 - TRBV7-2 CASSSFGEGSGNTIYF
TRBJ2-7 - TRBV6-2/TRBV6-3 CASSYVGGPYEQYF
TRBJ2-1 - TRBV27 CASSPYSGDEQFF
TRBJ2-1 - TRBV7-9 CASSGPGARDNEQFF
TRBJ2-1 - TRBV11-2 CASSSPPRANEQFF
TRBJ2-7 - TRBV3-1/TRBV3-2 CASSPGTGSSYEQYF
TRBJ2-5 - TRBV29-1 CSADRTSGQYF
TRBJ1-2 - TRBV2 CASSVQGPLTF
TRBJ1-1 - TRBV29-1 CSVEPDSYTEAFF
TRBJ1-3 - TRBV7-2 CASSLGRAGGGGNTIYF
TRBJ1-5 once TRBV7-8 CASSLGSRGNNQPQHF
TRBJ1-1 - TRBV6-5 CASSYGGMWTEAFF
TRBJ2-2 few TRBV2 CASSVQQGAGELFF
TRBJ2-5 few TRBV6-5 CASRRTAQETQYF
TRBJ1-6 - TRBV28 CASRRGTDNSPLHF
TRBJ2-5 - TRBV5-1 CASSLFGQGQETQYF
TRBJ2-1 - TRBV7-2 CASSLSPPLRSSSGNEQFF
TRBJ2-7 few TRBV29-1 CSVTRQGYEQYF
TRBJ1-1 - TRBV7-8 CASSFRGGEHTEAFF
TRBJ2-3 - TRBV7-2 CASSIGTDTQYF
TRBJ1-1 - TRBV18 CASSPLGTGGRLKGTEAFF
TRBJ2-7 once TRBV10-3 CASRDRGKYEQYF
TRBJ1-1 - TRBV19 CASRREIAFF
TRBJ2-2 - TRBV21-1 CASSKALWDRDTGELFF
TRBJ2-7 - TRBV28 CASSSRTVEQYF
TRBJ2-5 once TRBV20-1 CSASTQSGQETQYF
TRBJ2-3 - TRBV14 CASSLPGPSPGGTSTDTQYF
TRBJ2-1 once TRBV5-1 CASAEVRGGNYNEQFF
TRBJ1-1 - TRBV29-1 CSVDGQSTEAFF
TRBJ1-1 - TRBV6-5 CASSQTGVTTEAFF